This TCR beta chain was sequenced during a study of cytomegalovirus exposure and HLA in healthy donors (dated by TCRdb to the late 2010s). Describing the broader study: According to an earlier analysis of 450 to 650 of the donors, about 179 million T cells yielded 90 million to 140 million unique TCR beta sequences and around 300 Gb of sequence data. Genome-wide SNP genotypes for about 60% of the roughly 670 donors were used in a later genetic analysis, which treated that subset as a discovery cohort. The genetic ancestry cluster associated with self-reported Caucasian donors included about 84% of the 350 to 500 genotyped donors. In the later analysis, no new phenotypic data were used to find candidate immune exposures; instead, reliance was placed on TCR beta sequences and their occurrence across donors. Donor age, sex, ethnicity and CMV serostatus were compiled alongside the repertoire data. To study patterns of TCR occurrence, a later analysis re-analyzed previously published TCR beta repertoires from more than 550 donors and added high-resolution HLA genotyping. In addition to the first cohort of around 670 subjects, a separate validation cohort of 130 or so different subjects was used. The study aimed to test whether cataloging public T cell receptors could reveal signatures of past pathogen exposure. All discovery cohort repertoires had been generated using a single sequencing platform. HLA typing included class I and class II loci at four-digit resolution. Among 300 to 450 genotyped donors of the cohort, an average of roughly 240,000 unique TCR beta nucleotide sequences were sequenced per donor, around 20% of them non-productive. Typing coverage varied by locus: about 629-640 donors for A, B, C, DRB1 and DQB1; approximately 500 for DQA1; nearly 610 for DPA1; approximately 490 for DPB1. The study used immunosequencing to profile the T cell repertoires of several hundred subjects and linked those repertoires to cytomegalovirus serostatus. High-throughput TCR immunosequencing, statistical association of individual TCRs with disease status, and machine learning were combined to predict cytomegalovirus infection status. Four to six DR-DQ haplotypes were handled as single units for association and clustering, since linkage in the cohort was strong. An earlier analysis of approximately 500 of the donors applied high-throughput TCR beta sequencing to assess whether each TCR beta V gene segment acted as functional or pseudogenic. Roughly 300 gigabases of sequencing data and 75 million to 85 million unique TCR sequences made up an early release that covered 640 HLA-typed donors.

The cohort consisted of approximately 670 healthy bone marrow donors. At the time of sampling, every cohort member was nominally healthy, though immune exposures that went unrecorded were likely present. The donor was CMV seropositive and was included in the group of 289 seropositive cohort members. Each donor provided a peripheral blood sample, and peripheral blood mononuclear cells were used for TCR beta sequencing. Genomic DNA extraction from the blood cell samples was performed with the Qiagen DNeasy Blood Extraction Kit. Library creation used the immunoSEQ multiplex PCR assay. A mixture of 60 forward primers for TCR Vbeta segments and 13 reverse primers for TCR Jbeta segments was used in the multiplex PCR. Amplification of the CDR3 region of rearranged TCR beta genes was performed with a multiplex PCR assay on genomic DNA. The Illumina HiSeq System was used to sequence the amplified TCR beta libraries as 87-base-pair reads. From the authors' description of their analysis: A later analysis counted 65 million to 90 million unique TCR beta chains across the 600 to 850 repertoires, and roughly 10 million of these chains were shared by at least two donors. A nearest-neighbor algorithm error-corrected the raw reads and collapsed the reads into unique sequences, merging closely related sequences to remove PCR and sequencing errors. CDR3 sequences were aligned to IMGT reference sequences to assign V, D and J gene segments. For a sequence to be retained, at least a six-nucleotide match to both a V gene segment and a J gene segment was required. Rearrangements were classified as productive when the CDR3 lacked stop codons and remained in frame with V and J, and all other rearrangements were classified as non-productive. Following IMGT convention, CDR3 was defined as the stretch from the second conserved V-encoded cysteine up to the conserved J-encoded phenylalanine. The earlier analysis of some 600 of the donors excluded sequences that lacked an unambiguous match to a single V gene segment. An earlier analysis of several hundred of the donors called V segments functional above 56.7% productive rearrangements and segregating when the between-donor standard deviation exceeded 5%. To diagnose cytomegalovirus status from the catalog of TCR beta chain sequences, a statistical classification framework was built. A later analysis assigned V and J genes by comparing TCR nucleotide sequences with IMGT/GENE-DB human TR gene sequences. In a later analysis, CDR3 sequences and most-parsimonious VDJ recombination scenarios were assigned using the TCRdist pipeline. In a later analysis, each TCR beta chain was defined by its CDR3 amino acid sequence together with its V-gene family, and reads lacking a unique V-gene family were excluded. As a way to deal with suspected cross-contamination and a sequencing artifact, a later analysis dropped 592 nucleotide sequences that were highly shared and had low generation probability. For each public chain, a later analysis derived a clonal expansion index from normalized ranks of inferred template counts within each repertoire. In a later analysis, generation probabilities were computed using a VDJ recombination model fitted to out-of-frame rearrangements, and the results were checked against IGoR. In a later analysis, TCR-TCR, TCR-HLA and TCR-CMV co-occurrence was scored with hypergeometric tests, and a repertoire-size bias correction was applied to TCR pairs. In a later analysis, false discovery rates were estimated by permuting HLA or CMV assignments 20 times. In a later analysis, co-occurring TCRs were grouped using DBSCAN, with TCRdist sequence similarity added in when clustering inside HLA-allele-positive subsets. Repertoires with fewer than 30,000 or more than 120,000 public chains, plus five repertoires with anomalous nucleotide sharing, were excluded from co-occurrence clustering. TCRdb carries this immuneACCESS record with in-frame sequences only. Its versions omit some clonotypes, under half of them owing to an unresolved V gene in the studies checked, with the rest unexplained. V, J and clone size derive from that table, while D and trimming were established from the DNA sequence. The sample includes approximately 150,000 clones, with around 67% observed a single time. The top ten clones comprise just under 4.5% of the sample.

The germline V gene provides CDR1 KGHSH and CDR2 LQKENI. Trimming at the junction amounts to 3 bases on V and 4 bases on J, and the germline ends lie 13 bases apart. The cysteine opens and the phenylalanine closes a CDR3 of 14 amino acids. This entry keeps only the CDR3 DNA: 42 bases, framed from base 1. Overall results and qualifications from the work: The only immune exposure information available for the cohort was CMV serostatus. A later analysis found that most CMV-associated TCR beta chains appeared HLA-restricted, with HLA associations seemingly driven largely by CMV exposure. A later analysis found that TCR association rates varied across HLA loci, with DRB1 alleles showing the most associated TCRs and HLA-C alleles the fewest. HLA typing was unavailable for some donors at each locus, so association tests used only the typed subset. Only TCR beta chains were sequenced in this cohort, and the absence of alpha or paired-chain data limited detectable features. Because the 87-base-pair reads could not distinguish some IMGT-functional V segments, including TRBV6-2 and TRBV6-3, those segments were excluded. Most TCR sequences were observed very rarely across donors, whereas some public TCRs were present in many individuals. Specific HLA alleles were associated with 15,000 to 20,000 TCR beta sequences at a false discovery rate of 0.05 in a later analysis. According to a later analysis, parvovirus B19, influenza, CMV and Epstein-Barr virus appeared linked to several top co-occurrence clusters. Roughly uniform sequencing depth across donors was assumed in presence/absence analyses, although this assumption may not hold. The sequencing pipeline was judged likely to have produced a cluster of highly shared sequence variants as a technical artifact. Because counts were too low, approximately 18 rarely observed V segments, including chromosome 9 orphons, were excluded from the earlier analysis of some 540 of the donors. In a later genetic analysis, a missense DCLRE1C variant was associated with V-gene and J-gene trimming of TCR beta chains, and the association was replicated in an independent cohort. Broadly in line with IMGT annotations, most TCR beta V segments showed up in productive rearrangements about 90% or about 30% of the time in an earlier analysis of some 590 of the donors. In vitro tests confirmed that three of the cytomegalovirus-associated TCR beta chains recognize cytomegalovirus antigens. Strong co-occurrence of HLA alleles, especially DR and DQ, made assigning TCR associations to individual alleles difficult. The classifier was reported to diagnose cytomegalovirus status with high specificity and sensitivity in both the original and validation cohorts. The authors suggested that the approach could potentially be extended to other disease states and immunological phenotypes. In a later analysis, HLA-associated TCR beta chains were found to be more clonally expanded and to have lower generation probabilities than equally common non-associated chains. Linkage disequilibrium might explain the correlated functional status among segregating V segments, but an unknown experimental factor could not be excluded. The study gave a list of about 170 TCR beta chains associated with cytomegalovirus. A further reported finding was that TCR beta sequences accurately predicted the HLA-A and HLA-B alleles for most subjects in the first cohort. In a later genetic analysis, fewer N-insertions in productive TCRs were reported among donors in an Asian-associated ancestry cluster than the roughly 700-donor mean.

In its sample, this clone was seen once. What this receptor recognizes is not known. The sample holds no much larger clone one base away, and base qualities are not on file. In this chain, TRBV18 is recombined with TRBJ2-7; no D gene is confidently identified. The receptor's source is a woman under 30 in good health and CMV-seropositive. The sample comprised PBMCs. The CDR3 has the sequence CASSPASNTYEQYF. The DNA sequence is TGTGCCAGCTCACCTGCCTCTAATACTTACGAGCAGTACTTC.